This TCR beta chain was observed in a study of spatial heterogeneity in lung cancer. Time point indicated: sample taken at primary tumor resection. Tumor, nontumor lung or frozen PBMC supplied whole RNA, sequenced without sorting. Donors were 72 untreated early-stage non-small cell lung cancer patients. Each CDR3 protein gets one entry after TCRdb re-called the 5' RACE reads with MiXCR. The sample lists 35,000 to 55,000 distinct CDR3 sequences; approximately 6.8% were seen once. CDR3 size: 15 residues. Trimming removed 4 bases from V and 3 bases from J, with 10 bases in between. Germline CDR1 is MGHRA and CDR2 is YSYEKL.

The chain employs TRBV4-1 and TRBJ2-6; the D gene is possibly TRBD2 (6 bases). Material: PBMCs, obtained at surgery. This sequence originates from a female donor with early-stage non-small cell lung cancer. CDR3 protein: CASSPGVGGANVLTF. The DNA of the CDR3 is TGCGCCAGCAGCCCGGGGGTTGGTGGGGCCAACGTCCTGACTTTC.